A single sample is the source of the 14 T cell receptor beta chains below, sequenced in a study of blood T cell repertoires in COVID-19. Libraries were prepared by immunoSEQ multiplex PCR; TCRdb keeps only in-frame clonotypes and omits some of them. The sample contains approximately 220,000 clones, 84% of which appear only once. The sample was PBMCs or T cells enriched from blood (not recorded which). These receptors were collected from a woman aged 35 to 49 who had recovered from COVID-19.

V usage is TRBV27 and J usage is TRBJ2-3; TRBD2 might be the D (6 bases). Trimming cost V 3 bases and J 6 bases, with 7 bases left between them. CDR1 MNHEY and CDR2 SMNVEV come from the germline V gene (reference sequence). There are 12 residues in the CDR3. The CDR3 nucleotides read TGTGCCAGCAGTTTGAGCGGGGATACGCAGTATTTT. It codes for CASSLSGDTQYF.

The rearrangement uses TRBV7-2 and TRBJ2-5; D is possibly TRBD1 (5 bases). In germline, CDR1 is SGHTA, CDR2 FQGNSA. V shed 2 bases and J shed 5 bases, with 9 bases lying between them. The CDR3 covers 13 residues. This chain's CDR3 is CASSLTGSETQYF. The CDR3 DNA reads TGTGCCAGCAGCTTAACAGGAAGTGAGACCCAGTACTTC.

The rearrangement links TRBV5-5 to TRBJ1-1, with TRBD1 as a possible D gene (5 bases). Trimming took 0 bases from V and 0 from J, leaving 9 bases between them. The CDR3 spans 15 residues. In germline, CDR1 is SGHKS, CDR2 YYEKEE (reference sequence). The CDR3 sequence is CASSLGAGMNTEAFF. CDR3 DNA: TGTGCCAGCAGCTTGGGAGCAGGGATGAACACTGAAGCTTTCTTT.

The V gene is TRBV7-2, the J gene TRBJ2-5; tentative D call: TRBD1 (6 bases). The CDR3 is 14 residues long. Trimming removed 5 bases at V and 7 bases at J, with 17 bases between. Germline CDR1 and CDR2: SGHTA and FQGNSA. This CDR3 reads CASSPLQGSGTQYF. DNA of the CDR3: TGTGCCAGCAGCCCATTACAGGGTTCGGGGACCCAGTACTTC.

The chain combines TRBV19 with TRBJ1-2, with D perhaps TRBD1 (5 bases). This CDR3 spans 13 amino acids. The V gene's germline CDR1 is LNHDA and CDR2 SQIVND (reference sequence). Trimming removed 6 bases at V and 4 bases at J, with 12 bases between. CDR3 nucleotides: TGTGCCAGTAGCGCTCAGGGATCCTATGGCTACACCTTC. As protein: CASSAQGSYGYTF.

The rearrangement joins TRBV7-2 to TRBJ2-2; a weak D match, TRBD1 (5 bases). V was shortened by 2 bases and J by 3 bases, with 13 bases between the two germline ends. The CDR3 totals 16 residues. In germline, CDR1 is SGHTA, CDR2 FQGNSA. Written as DNA, the CDR3 is TGTGCCAGCAGCTTAAGGGGAATGAGTTACACCGGGGAGCTGTTTTTT. This gives the protein CASSLRGMSYTGELFF.

This clone has just one count. V is TRBV9 and J is TRBJ2-1; no firm D call. The CDR3 has 15 residues. Between the trimmed V and J ends, which lost 2 bases and 4 bases, there was a span of 13 bases. The V gene's germline CDR1 is SGDLS and CDR2 YYNGEE. The CDR3 DNA follows: TGTGCCAGCAGCGTTGGCCAGGTTGGTTACAATGAGCAGTTCTTC. Its protein product is CASSVGQVGYNEQFF. Complete variable domain (other parts from reference TRBV9 and TRBJ2-1): DSGVTQTPKHLITATGQRVTLRCSPRSGDLSVYWYQQSLDQGLQFLIQYYNGEERAKGNILERFSAQQFPDLHSELNLSSLELGDSALYFCASSVGQVGYNEQFFGPGTRLTVL.

The chain recombines TRBV7-2 with TRBJ2-1; 14 bases fit TRBD2. Germline CDR1 SGHTA, CDR2 FQGNSA. The CDR3 loop spans 16 amino acids. V lost 5 bases and J lost 7; bases outside the gene matches: 7. The CDR3 DNA is TGTGCCAGCAGCGGAGGCGGGACTAGCGGGAGTAATGAGCAGTTCTTC. Residues: CASSGGGTSGSNEQFF. Complete variable domain (other parts from reference TRBV7-2 and TRBJ2-1): GAGVSQSPSNKVTEKGKDVELRCDPISGHTALYWYRQSLGQGLEFLIYFQGNSAPDKSGLPSDRFSAERTGGSVSTLTIQRTQQEDSAVYLCASSGGGTSGSNEQFFGPGTRLTVL.

The rearrangement links TRBV19 to TRBJ2-2; possible D gene TRBD2, 6 bases. Germline CDR1 is LNHDA and CDR2 is SQIVND (reference sequence). The CDR3 has 17 amino acids. V was trimmed by 4 bases and J by 6 bases, leaving 21 bases between them. The CDR3 protein is CASSTRLRGARSGELFF. As DNA, the CDR3 is TGTGCCAGTAGTACTCGACTTCGCGGGGCGAGGTCCGGGGAGCTGTTTTTT.

This chain links TRBV5-1 with TRBJ1-1; the D gene is possibly TRBD1 (6 bases). Germline-derived CDR1 and CDR2 are SGHRS and YFSETQ. Deletions cut 0 bases from V and 2 bases from J, with 11 bases between. The CDR3 covers 15 residues. CDR3 in DNA: TGCGCCAGCAGCTTGGGTACGGGGACAAACACTGAAGCTTTCTTT. Its translation: CASSLGTGTNTEAFF.

V usage is TRBV6-6 and J usage is TRBJ2-4, with 7 positions matching TRBD2. Germline values: CDR1 MNHNY, CDR2 SVGAGI (reference sequence). The CDR3 has 14 residues. Germline trimming cut 5 bases from V and 3 bases from J; bases unmatched to any gene: 4. CDR3 protein: CASSGGSFKNIQYF. CDR3 nucleotide sequence: TGTGCCAGCAGTGGCGGGAGTTTCAAAAACATTCAGTACTTC.

This clone was observed a handful of times. This rearrangement joins TRBV4-3 to TRBJ2-1; 12 nucleotides match TRBD1. This CDR3 is 15 amino acids long. Germline V gene data show CDR1 as LGHNA and CDR2 as YSLEER. J lost 12 bases, V lost 2 bases, and 8 bases had no gene match. CDR3 DNA: TGCGCCAGCAGCCAAAAAAGGGACAGGGGGCGAGGGCAGTTCTTC. Residues: CASSQKRDRGRGQFF.

The J gene is TRBJ1-3, the V gene TRBV7-2, with no clear D. With 0 bases removed from V and 3 bases from J, the gap between germline ends came to 24 bases. Germline V gene sequence: CDR1 SGHTA, CDR2 FQGNSA. The CDR3 contains 20 residues. As DNA, the CDR3 is TGTGCCAGCAGCTTAGCGAGGGCGGTAAGGGCTTCATTTAATGGAAACACCATATATTTT. Translation: CASSLARAVRASFNGNTIYF.

The chain joins TRBV11-2 to TRBJ2-3; D possibly corresponds to TRBD1 (5 bases). CDR3 length: 18 residues. Trimming removed 1 base from V and 2 bases from J, with 19 bases in between. Germline-derived CDR1 and CDR2 are SGHAT and FQNNGV. CDR3 coding DNA: TGTGCCAGCAGCTTAGCCGACGAGGACAAGAGTTTCACAGATACGCAGTATTTT. This translates into CASSLADEDKSFTDTQYF.